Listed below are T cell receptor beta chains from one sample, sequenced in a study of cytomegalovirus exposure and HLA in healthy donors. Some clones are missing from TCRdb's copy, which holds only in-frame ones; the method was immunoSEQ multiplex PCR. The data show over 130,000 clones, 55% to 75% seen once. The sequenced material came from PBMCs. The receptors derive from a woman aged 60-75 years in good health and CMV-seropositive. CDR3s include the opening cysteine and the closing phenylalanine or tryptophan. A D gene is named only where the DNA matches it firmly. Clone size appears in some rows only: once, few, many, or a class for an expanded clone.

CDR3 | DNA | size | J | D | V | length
CASRLAGAHEQYF | TGTGCCAGCCGACTAGCGGGAGCCCACGAGCAGTACTTC | - | TRBJ2-7 | TRBD2 | TRBV19 | 13
CASSSYSGNTIYF | TGTGCCAGCAGCTCGTACTCTGGAAACACCATATATTTT | once | TRBJ1-3 | - | TRBV7-3 | 13
CASSLASSGRAGEQFF | TGTGCCAGCAGCTTAGCAAGTAGCGGGAGGGCCGGTGAGCAGTTCTTC | - | TRBJ2-1 | TRBD2 | TRBV7-2 | 16
CAIDRPIGMNTEAFF | TGTGCCATCGACAGGCCCATCGGGATGAACACTGAAGCTTTCTTT | - | TRBJ1-1 | - | TRBV10-3 | 15
CASSSKTASETQYF | TGTGCCAGTAGTTCCAAGACAGCGTCGGAGACCCAGTACTTC | - | TRBJ2-5 | - | TRBV19 | 14
CASSLTGGSHEQYF | TGTGCCAGCAGCCTTACAGGGGGAAGCCACGAGCAGTACTTC | - | TRBJ2-7 | TRBD1 | TRBV7-9 | 14
CASSPPGTGDSPLHF | TGCGCCAGCAGCCCACCCGGGACAGGGGATTCACCCCTCCACTTT | - | TRBJ1-6 | TRBD1 | TRBV4-1 | 15
CASSPFWRDRNTEAFF | TGCGCCAGCAGCCCCTTTTGGAGGGACCGGAACACTGAAGCTTTCTTT | - | TRBJ1-1 | - | TRBV5-1 | 16
CAWTRGGGGDTEAFF | TGTGCCTGGACCCGGGGAGGGGGAGGAGACACTGAAGCTTTCTTT | - | TRBJ1-1 | - | TRBV30 | 15
CASSYPRESTDTQYF | TGTGCCAGCAGTTACCCTCGGGAGAGCACAGATACGCAGTATTTT | - | TRBJ2-3 | - | TRBV28 | 15
CATKLTGKAYNEQFF | TGTGCCACCAAGCTTACAGGGAAAGCCTACAATGAGCAGTTCTTC | - | TRBJ2-1 | - | TRBV19 | 15
CASSIRGLGNTGELFF | TGTGCCAGTAGTATTCGGGGACTAGGCAACACCGGGGAGCTGTTTTTT | few | TRBJ2-2 | TRBD2 | TRBV19 | 16
CASNGAGAINEQFF | TGTGCCAGCAATGGCGCGGGAGCGATCAATGAGCAGTTCTTC | - | TRBJ2-1 | TRBD2 | TRBV28 | 14
CASSYSVSWSQETQYF | TGTGCCAGCAGTTACAGTGTTTCTTGGAGTCAAGAGACCCAGTACTTC | - | TRBJ2-5 | - | TRBV6-5 | 16
CASSIGSGVDEQYF | TGTGCCAGTAGTATTGGTTCAGGGGTCGACGAGCAGTACTTC | - | TRBJ2-7 | - | TRBV19 | 14